This entry lists 30 T cell receptor beta chains sequenced from one sample in a study of blood T cell repertoires in COVID-19. Data came from immunoSEQ multiplex PCR; TCRdb stores just in-frame clones and leaves some out. The sample carries approximately 210,000 clones, more than 70% recorded once. The sample consisted of peripheral blood. Every receptor here comes from a human donor in a cohort sampled during active COVID-19.

The CDR3 loop is CASSRRGGSTDEQFF. In DNA form, the CDR3 reads TGTGCCAGTAGTAGACGAGGCGGGAGTACGGATGAGCAGTTCTTC. This sequence joins TRBV19 and TRBJ2-1; 7 bases match TRBD2. J gave up 8 bases and V 4 bases, and 11 bases lay outside the gene matches. CDR1 LNHDA and CDR2 SQIVND come from the germline V gene (reference sequence). This CDR3 contains 15 residues.

V is TRBV19 and J is TRBJ2-7; tentatively, D is TRBD2 (6 bases). Trimming took 3 bases from V and 0 from J, leaving 12 bases between them. Germline CDR1 reads LNHDA; CDR2 reads SQIVND (reference sequence). The CDR3 extends over 15 amino acids. CDR3 residues: CASSIRGRPSYEQYF. CDR3 nucleotides: TGTGCCAGTAGTATCCGGGGGAGGCCCTCCTACGAGCAGTACTTC.

V usage is TRBV5-1 and J usage is TRBJ2-1, with 16 bases that match TRBD2. The CDR3 runs to 17 residues. Germline values: CDR1 SGHRS, CDR2 YFSETQ. The junction had 9 bases not matched to a gene; V was cut back by 4 bases and J by 8 bases. CDR3: CASSLGLAGGPHDEQFF. CDR3 in DNA: TGCGCCAGCAGCCTGGGACTAGCGGGAGGGCCACACGATGAGCAGTTCTTC.

J is TRBJ1-1 and V is TRBV10-2; TRBD1 might be the D (5 bases). The CDR3 runs to 14 residues. The germline V and J ends were trimmed by 7 bases and 5 bases, with 17 bases remaining between them. CDR1 WSHSY and CDR2 SAAADI come from the germline V gene. Here the CDR3 reads CASKRGGSPTEAFF. The CDR3 nucleotides read TGCGCCAGCAAACGGGGGGGAAGTCCAACTGAAGCTTTCTTT.

The genes are TRBV20-1 and TRBJ2-3; D is perhaps TRBD2 (5 bases). Germline V gene sequence: CDR1 DFQATT, CDR2 SNEGSKA (reference sequence). Trimming shortened V by 4 bases and J by 0 bases, and 11 bases separated the two germline ends. The CDR3 covers 14 residues. The CDR3 sequence: CSANEGRSTDTQYF. The CDR3 region has the DNA TGCAGTGCTAATGAAGGGAGAAGCACAGATACGCAGTATTTT.

This sequence joins TRBV5-4 and TRBJ1-2, with 8 bases fitting TRBD1. V gave up 4 bases and J gave up 4 bases; unmatched junction bases: 12. Germline V gene lookup returns CDR1 SGHNT and CDR2 YYREEE (reference sequence). This CDR3 contains 16 residues. The CDR3 here is CASSPQPGGSGYGYTF. The CDR3 DNA sequence: TGTGCCAGCAGCCCCCAGCCAGGGGGCAGCGGCTATGGCTACACCTTC.

The chain is built from TRBV10-2 and TRBJ1-5; perhaps TRBD1 as D (5 bases). The CDR3 runs 14 residues. Germline V gene data show CDR1 as WSHSY and CDR2 as SAAADI. V lost 10 bases and J lost 3, with 16 bases in between. The CDR3 here is CATWLGLINQPQHF. The CDR3 DNA is TGCGCCACCTGGTTGGGACTGATCAATCAGCCCCAGCATTTT.

J is TRBJ2-7 and V is TRBV5-5; a weak D match, TRBD1 (5 bases). The CDR3 covers 14 residues. The V end was cut by 3 bases, the J end by 6 bases, with 16 bases between. Germline values: CDR1 SGHKS, CDR2 YYEKEE (reference sequence). DNA for the CDR3: TGTGCCAGCAGCTCTGGACGGACCCAGGGCGAGCAGTACTTC. Translated: CASSSGRTQGEQYF.

CDR3 nucleotides: TGTGCCAGTAGTATAGGCTGGGACAGCCAGTACCAAGAGACCCAGTACTTC. This codes for CASSIGWDSQYQETQYF. The chain has TRBV19 and TRBJ2-5; 7 bases map to TRBD1. Germline trimming cut 1 base from V and 0 bases from J; bases unmatched to any gene: 8. The length of the CDR3 is 17 residues. Per germline, CDR1 LNHDA and CDR2 SQIVND (reference sequence).

The rearrangement joins TRBV27 to TRBJ2-7, with 7 bases aligning to TRBD1. V lost 4 bases to trimming and J lost 0 bases; unmatched junction nucleotides: 9. Germline loops: CDR1 MNHEY, CDR2 SMNVEV (reference sequence). The CDR3 is 16 amino acids. The CDR3: CASSSSRTGISYEQYF. CDR3 coding DNA: TGTGCCAGCAGTTCCTCCCGGACAGGTATCTCCTACGAGCAGTACTTC.

The chain is built from TRBV18 and TRBJ2-5; TRBD2 matches at 7 bases. Germline CDR1 and CDR2: KGHSH and LQKENI. The junction had 9 bases not matched to a gene; V was cut back by 5 bases and J by 6 bases. The CDR3 loop spans 14 amino acids. This CDR3 is CASSEGHSGKTQYF. The CDR3 bases are TGTGCCAGCTCAGAAGGACACAGCGGGAAGACCCAGTACTTC.

The chain couples TRBV7-2 to TRBJ1-6, with D hard to call. The CDR3 consists of 15 residues. Deletions cut 1 base from V and 0 bases from J, with 4 bases between. CDR1 is SGHTA, CDR2 FQGNSA, per germline. CDR3 sequence reads: CASSLDNSYNSPLHF. CDR3 sequence (DNA): TGTGCCAGCAGCTTAGACAACTCCTATAATTCACCCCTCCACTTT.

The genes are TRBV28 and TRBJ1-1; 8 bases line up with TRBD1. Germline V gives CDR1 MDHEN, CDR2 SYDVKM. The CDR3 has 14 residues. V dropped 2 bases and J dropped 4; count of bases not matched to a gene: 3. The CDR3, as DNA: TGTGCCAGCAGTTTAGGAGGACAGGGCACTGAAGCTTTCTTT. This gives the protein CASSLGGQGTEAFF.

This CDR3 reads CSASSGVHYEQYF. For the CDR3, the DNA is TGCAGTGCTAGTTCCGGTGTTCACTACGAGCAGTACTTC. This chain joins TRBV20-1 and TRBJ2-7, with D hard to call. CDR3 length: 13 residues. Trimming pared 3 bases from V and 3 bases from J, leaving 12 bases between. Per germline, CDR1 DFQATT and CDR2 SNEGSKA (reference sequence).

The chain couples TRBV28 to TRBJ1-3, with a tentative D call TRBD1 (6 bases). The ends were cut back, 3 bases at V and 0 bases at J, with 9 bases in the middle. CDR1 MDHEN and CDR2 SYDVKM come from the germline V gene. The CDR3 runs 15 residues. CDR3 nucleotide sequence: TGTGCCAGCAGTTTTGGACAGTCCTCTGGAAACACCATATATTTT. It translates to CASSFGQSSGNTIYF. The entire variable domain, with the rest obtained from reference TRBV28 and TRBJ1-3, is as follows: DVKVTQSSRYLVKRTGEKVFLECVQDMDHENMFWYRQDPGLGLRLIYFSYDVKMKEKGDIPEGYSVSREKKERFSLILESASTNQTSMYLCASSFGQSSGNTIYFGEGSWLTVV.

The chain employs TRBV6-5 and TRBJ2-1; tentative D call: TRBD1 (6 bases). From germline, CDR1 is MNHEY and CDR2 SVGAGI. The CDR3 consists of 12 residues. V lost 7 bases, J lost 7 bases, and 11 bases lay in between. The DNA for the CDR3 is TGTGCCAGCACCCTACAGGGTAATGAGCAGTTCTTC. It specifies CASTLQGNEQFF.

This rearrangement joins TRBV18 to TRBJ1-4; no firm D call. V was pared by 1 base and J by 1 base, with 7 bases between. CDR1 is KGHSH and CDR2 is LQKENI in the germline V gene. The CDR3 length is 15 residues. The CDR3 is CASSPRGLTNEKLFF. The CDR3 coding sequence is TGTGCCAGCTCACCACGAGGGTTAACTAATGAAAAACTGTTTTTT.

The chain is built from TRBV11-3 and TRBJ2-5; the match to TRBD2 covers 10 bases. CDR3 length equals 17 residues. V gave up 1 base and J gave up 3 bases; unmatched junction bases: 8. Germline V gives CDR1 SGHNT, CDR2 YENEEA. The CDR3 sequence is CASSLGLAGANEETQYF. In DNA, the CDR3 is TGTGCCAGCAGCTTAGGCCTAGCGGGGGCCAACGAAGAGACCCAGTACTTC.

In this sample, this clone turned up many times. This chain joins TRBV5-6 and TRBJ2-1; no firm D call. V lost 0 bases and J 6 bases, leaving 10 bases between the germline ends. Germline-derived CDR1 and CDR2 are SGHDT and YYEEEE. This CDR3 is built from 14 residues. CDR3 region: CASSLVGVSNEQFF. CDR3 sequence (DNA): TGTGCCAGCAGCTTGGTAGGAGTGAGCAATGAGCAGTTCTTC.

J is TRBJ2-7 and V is TRBV7-8; 14 bases are shared with TRBD2. The V and J ends lost 5 bases and 0 bases, in that order; junction bases with no gene match: 6. This CDR3 contains 17 residues. Germline V lookup: CDR1 SGHVS, CDR2 FQNEAQ. The CDR3 region has the DNA TGTGCCAGCAGCATGACTAGCGGGAGGGCCCTCTCCTACGAGCAGTACTTC. This sequence encodes CASSMTSGRALSYEQYF.

The chain links TRBV19 to TRBJ2-7; 8 bases agree with TRBD1. V shed 3 bases and J 4 bases; nucleotides not matched to a gene: 8. CDR1 is LNHDA and CDR2 is SQIVND in the germline V gene (reference sequence). CDR3 length: 15 amino acids. Written as DNA, the CDR3 is TGTGCCAGTAGTATTTCCGGACAGGGCCAGTACGAGCAGTACTTC. It yields the protein CASSISGQGQYEQYF. Drawing the rest from reference TRBV19 and TRBJ2-7, the complete variable domain is DGGITQSPKYLFRKEGQNVTLSCEQNLNHDAMYWYRQDPGQGLRLIYYSQIVNDFQKGDIAEGYSVSREKKESFPLTVTSAQKNPTAFYLCASSISGQGQYEQYFGPGTRLTVT.

This clone was seen more than once but under ten times. This sequence joins TRBV4-2 and TRBJ2-7, with D possibly matching TRBD2 (5 bases). Trimming took 1 base from V and 4 from J, leaving 14 bases between them. The length of the CDR3 is 15 residues. Germline V gene sequence: CDR1 LGHNA, CDR2 YNFKEQ. The CDR3 bases are TGTGCCAGCAGCCAAGGAGGGAATAGCGCGTACGAGCAGTACTTC. Its translation is CASSQGGNSAYEQYF.

This clone was recorded only once. The genes are TRBV19 and TRBJ2-7; tentatively, D is TRBD1 (5 bases). This CDR3 has 13 amino acids. V shed 3 bases and J shed 5 bases, with 11 bases lying between them. CDR1 and CDR2 (germline): LNHDA, SQIVND (reference sequence). CDR3 in amino acids: CASSIRVGNEQYF. As DNA, the CDR3 is TGTGCCAGTAGTATCAGGGTCGGCAACGAGCAGTACTTC.

This chain connects TRBV5-1 to TRBJ2-5; TRBD2 aligns across 8 bases. Germline values: CDR1 SGHRS, CDR2 YFSETQ. This CDR3 is 13 amino acids long. The V gene end was trimmed by 1 base and the J gene end by 5 bases; junction bases not matched to a gene: 1. CDR3 amino acids: CASSLSGSETQYF. The DNA of the CDR3 is TGCGCCAGCAGCTTGAGCGGGAGCGAGACCCAGTACTTC.

V gene TRBV5-8 combines with J gene TRBJ2-7; 9 bases fit TRBD1. J was trimmed by 2 bases and V by 4 bases; bases with no gene match: 13. CDR3 length: 17 amino acids. CDR1 and CDR2 from the germline V gene are SGHTS and YDEGEE. CDR3 bases: TGTGCCAGCAGCCCTATGCCGCCGGGACAGGGTGCCTACGAGCAGTACTTC. Amino acid sequence: CASSPMPPGQGAYEQYF.

The chain has TRBV4-1 and TRBJ2-6; D gene ambiguous. Looked up from germline, CDR1 is MGHRA and CDR2 is YSYEKL. This CDR3 contains 17 residues. The V gene lost 0 bases and the J gene lost 4 bases, with 13 bases spanning the gap. CDR3 sequence reads: CASSQDLPPRGANVLTF. In DNA form, the CDR3 reads TGCGCCAGCAGCCAAGATCTCCCGCCCCGGGGGGCCAACGTCCTGACTTTC.

CDR3 region: CAWSRGSRSSYEQYF. CDR3 nucleotides: TGTGCCTGGAGTCGAGGGTCACGGAGCTCCTACGAGCAGTACTTC. The genes are TRBV30 and TRBJ2-7, with a weak D call TRBD2 (5 bases). This CDR3 has 15 amino acids. Germline CDR1 GTSNPN, CDR2 SVGIG (reference sequence). The V and J ends lost 2 bases and 0 bases respectively, with 14 bases between them. Variable domain in full (rest from reference TRBV30 and TRBJ2-7): SQTIHQWPATLVQPVGSPLSLECTVEGTSNPNLYWYRQAAGRGLQLLFYSVGIGQISSEVPQNLSASRPQDRQFILSSKKLLLSDSGFYLCAWSRGSRSSYEQYFGPGTRLTVT.

This chain links TRBV4-3 with TRBJ2-3; D might be TRBD1 (6 bases). Germline V lookup: CDR1 LGHNA, CDR2 YSLEER. The CDR3 runs to 21 residues. The V gene lost 0 bases and the J gene lost 2 bases, with 27 bases spanning the gap. CDR3 DNA sequence: TGCGCCAGCAGCCAAGAATCCGGACAGTCGAGGACCCCCACGGCCACAGATACGCAGTATTTT. As protein: CASSQESGQSRTPTATDTQYF.

This chain links TRBV27 with TRBJ2-1; TRBD1 matches at 9 bases. V shed 4 bases and J 5 bases; nucleotides not matched to a gene: 12. The germline V gene has CDR1 MNHEY and CDR2 SMNVEV (reference sequence). The CDR3 is 17 amino acids. Here the CDR3 DNA reads TGTGCCAGCAGTTGGGGACAGGGCCAAGAGTTCGACAATGAGCAGTTCTTC. Translation: CASSWGQGQEFDNEQFF.

The V and J genes are TRBV4-3 and TRBJ2-7, with D maybe TRBD1 (6 bases). Trimming took off 2 bases at V and 3 bases at J, with 14 bases between the two ends. Germline V gene data show CDR1 as LGHNA and CDR2 as YSLEER. This CDR3 is built from 15 residues. The CDR3 protein is CASSQSARGGYEQYF. The DNA of the CDR3 is TGCGCCAGCAGCCAAAGCGCGAGAGGGGGCTACGAGCAGTACTTC.